A single sample is the source of the 29 T cell receptor beta chains below, sequenced in a study of blood T cell repertoires in COVID-19. This table comes from immunoSEQ multiplex PCR, and its TCRdb copy is limited to in-frame clones, with some not included. The sample lists 70,000 to 95,000 clones; roughly 82% were seen once. Sequencing input: peripheral blood. Receptors were obtained from a woman aged 50 to 65 with acute or convalescent COVID-19.

The V gene is TRBV5-4, the J gene TRBJ1-2; no definite D call. Between the trimmed V and J ends, which lost 5 bases and 0 bases, there was a span of 14 bases. Germline lookup yields CDR1 SGHNT and CDR2 YYREEE (reference sequence). The CDR3 is 15 amino acids. CDR3 sequence: CASSPTPKPNYGYTF. Here the CDR3 DNA reads TGTGCCAGCAGTCCCACCCCGAAGCCTAACTATGGCTACACCTTC.

In its sample, this clone was seen once. This rearrangement joins TRBV3-1 (or the pseudogene TRBV3-2) to TRBJ2-1; D possibly corresponds to TRBD1 (6 bases). Germline V lookup: CDR1 LGHDT, CDR2 YNNKEL (reference sequence). Trimming pared 2 bases from V and 9 bases from J, leaving 14 bases between. The CDR3 has 14 amino acids. The CDR3 loop is CASSQPDREGEQFF. The DNA of the CDR3 is TGTGCCAGCAGCCAACCGGACAGAGAAGGTGAGCAGTTCTTC.

V is TRBV11-2 and J is TRBJ2-2; 7 nucleotides agree with TRBD1. J was trimmed by 4 bases and V by 5 bases; bases with no gene match: 10. Germline CDR1 reads SGHAT; CDR2 reads FQNNGV. This CDR3 is 16 amino acids long. DNA for the CDR3: TGTGCCAGCAGCCGAGAGACAGGGCTGGTCACCGGGGAGCTGTTTTTT. As protein: CASSRETGLVTGELFF. Based on the CDR3 plus reference TRBV11-2 and TRBJ2-2, the full variable domain is EAGVAQSPRYKIIEKRQSVAFWCNPISGHATLYWYQQILGQGPKLLIQFQNNGVVDDSQLPKDRFSAERLKGVDSTLKIQPAKLEDSAVYLCASSRETGLVTGELFFGEGSRLTVL.

The rearrangement links TRBV5-5 to TRBJ2-7; D may be TRBD2 (6 bases). V lost 4 bases, J lost 1 base, and 21 bases lay in between. Per germline, CDR1 SGHKS and CDR2 YYEKEE (reference sequence). CDR3 length: 17 residues. This CDR3 reads CASSESLASVGSYEQYF. Written as DNA, the CDR3 is TGTGCCAGCAGCGAGTCCCTAGCGAGCGTGGGGTCCTACGAGCAGTACTTC.

The rearrangement links TRBV7-9 to TRBJ2-1, with 10 positions matching TRBD2. The CDR3 totals 16 residues. Losses at the gene ends were 1 base for V and 7 bases for J; bases not matched to a gene: 7. From germline, CDR1 is SEHNR and CDR2 FQNEAQ (reference sequence). DNA of the CDR3: TGTGCCAGCAGCTTAGTTCTAGCGGGAGCCCTGAATGAGCAGTTCTTC. Translating gives CASSLVLAGALNEQFF.

The V and J genes are TRBV6-5 and TRBJ1-1; D is unresolved. Germline V gives CDR1 MNHEY, CDR2 SVGAGI. The CDR3 runs 13 residues. Trimming took off 0 bases at V and 4 bases at J, with 6 bases between the two ends. CDR3 DNA sequence: TGTGCCAGCAGTTACTCGACGGGCACTGAAGCTTTCTTT. Translated: CASSYSTGTEAFF.

The chain recombines TRBV12-5 with TRBJ2-5; D perhaps matches TRBD2 (6 bases). In germline, CDR1 is LGHNT, CDR2 FRNRAP. V was pared by 6 bases and J by 4 bases, with 18 bases between. This CDR3 region has 15 residues. This CDR3 reads CASGRSDGGAETQYF. The CDR3 DNA reads TGTGCTAGTGGCAGATCCGACGGAGGGGCAGAGACCCAGTACTTC.

The chain employs TRBV7-9 and TRBJ1-1; 10 bases are a match to TRBD1. The CDR3 sequence is 16 residues long. J gave up 6 bases and V 2 bases, and 9 bases lay outside the gene matches. Germline values: CDR1 SEHNR, CDR2 FQNEAQ (reference sequence). The CDR3 sequence: CASSLKGDRGPSEAFF. In DNA, the CDR3 is TGTGCCAGCAGCTTAAAGGGAGACAGGGGGCCGTCTGAAGCTTTCTTT.

The rearrangement uses TRBV19 and TRBJ2-3; D is unresolved. Germline assignment: CDR1 LNHDA and CDR2 SQIVND (reference sequence). Between the trimmed V and J ends, which lost 7 bases and 2 bases, there was a span of 10 bases. This CDR3 comprises 13 residues. CDR3 sequence reads: CASTPNFTDTQYF. As DNA, the CDR3 is TGTGCCAGTACCCCCAATTTCACAGATACGCAGTATTTT.

The V gene is TRBV28, the J gene TRBJ1-4; tentatively, D is TRBD1 (5 bases). V was shortened by 4 bases and J by 0 bases, with 18 bases between the two germline ends. This CDR3 comprises 18 residues. Germline V gene lookup returns CDR1 MDHEN and CDR2 SYDVKM. CDR3 sequence reads: CASSSWGPFKPTNEKLFF. The DNA for the CDR3 is TGTGCCAGCAGTTCCTGGGGCCCTTTCAAGCCAACTAATGAAAAACTGTTTTTT.

V usage is TRBV6-5 and J usage is TRBJ1-4; D perhaps matches TRBD1 (5 bases). This CDR3 comprises 14 residues. Germline V gene data show CDR1 as MNHEY and CDR2 as SVGAGI. Between the trimmed V and J ends, which lost 6 bases and 4 bases, there was a span of 12 bases. CDR3 residues: CASRPGGNNEKLFF. The CDR3 bases are TGTGCCAGCAGACCCGGGGGGAATAATGAAAAACTGTTTTTT.

J is TRBJ1-6 and V is TRBV4-3; the D gene is possibly TRBD1 (6 bases). The CDR3 sequence is 15 residues long. Germline CDR1 and CDR2: LGHNA and YSLEER. Deletions cut 6 bases from V and 7 bases from J, with 16 bases between. CDR3: CASSRRRGANSPLHF. The CDR3 nucleotides read TGCGCCAGCAGTCGTCGGCGGGGGGCGAATTCACCCCTCCACTTT.

CDR3 sequence reads: CASSMGATNEKLFF. The CDR3 bases are TGTGCCAGCAGCATGGGAGCAACTAATGAAAAACTGTTTTTT. V gene TRBV6-5 combines with J gene TRBJ1-4; D gene uncertain. V was shortened by 6 bases and J by 0 bases, with 8 bases between the two germline ends. Germline V gives CDR1 MNHEY, CDR2 SVGAGI. The CDR3 extends over 14 amino acids.

The chain couples TRBV28 to TRBJ1-1; maybe TRBD1 (5 bases). The CDR3 runs 14 residues. Trimming cost V 6 bases and J 7 bases, with 18 bases left between them. Germline V lookup: CDR1 MDHEN, CDR2 SYDVKM. Here the CDR3 reads CASSMGLKAREAFF. CDR3 in DNA: TGTGCCAGCAGCATGGGACTCAAAGCCCGTGAAGCTTTCTTT.

The chain employs TRBV3-1 (or the pseudogene TRBV3-2) and TRBJ2-7, with TRBD2 as a possible D gene (6 bases). The ends were cut back, 5 bases at V and 7 bases at J, with 12 bases in the middle. The CDR3 is 12 residues long. Looked up from germline, CDR1 is LGHDT and CDR2 is YNNKEL (reference sequence). Here the CDR3 DNA reads TGTGCCAGCAGCGGGGGGAGTTGGGAGCAGTACTTC. Protein product: CASSGGSWEQYF.

V and J are TRBV28 and TRBJ1-5; D remains unclear. CDR3 length: 17 amino acids. The germline V gene has CDR1 MDHEN and CDR2 SYDVKM. Trimming cost V 8 bases and J 1 base, with 21 bases left between them. Here the CDR3 reads CASPPAGRVDSNQPQHF. Written as DNA, the CDR3 is TGTGCCAGCCCCCCCGCGGGAAGGGTTGACAGCAATCAGCCCCAGCATTTT.

This sequence joins TRBV2 and TRBJ2-1; D is perhaps TRBD1 (7 bases). The germline V gene has CDR1 SNHLY and CDR2 FYNNEI. V lost 3 bases to trimming and J lost 7 bases, with 13 bases between them. CDR3 length: 14 residues. The CDR3 is CASSEGRGRNEQFF. The CDR3 nucleotides are TGTGCCAGCAGTGAGGGCAGGGGGAGGAATGAGCAGTTCTTC.

The gene calls are TRBV7-3 and TRBJ2-7; perhaps TRBD1 as D (6 bases). CDR1 SGHTA and CDR2 FQGTGA come from the germline V gene. V was clipped by 0 bases and J by 4 bases, with 7 bases between them. This CDR3 comprises 13 residues. CDR3: CASSLTQGYEQYF. The CDR3 region has the DNA TGTGCCAGCAGCTTAACGCAGGGGTACGAGCAGTACTTC. The complete variable domain, with remaining parts taken from reference TRBV7-3 and TRBJ2-7, reads GAGVSQTPSNKVTEKGKYVELRCDPISGHTALYWYRQSLGQGPEFLIYFQGTGAADDSGLPNDRFFAVRPEGSVSTLKIQRTERGDSAVYLCASSLTQGYEQYFGPGTRLTVT.

The chain couples TRBV25-1 to TRBJ1-1; 9 positions agree with TRBD1. The CDR3 has 15 residues. V gave up 4 bases and J gave up 0 bases; unmatched junction bases: 3. Germline CDR1 reads MGHDK; CDR2 reads SYGVNS. The CDR3 bases are TGTGCCAGCAGTGTGGGACAGGGCGTGAACACTGAAGCTTTCTTT. Its translation is CASSVGQGVNTEAFF.

This clone was seen a single time. V usage is TRBV27 and J usage is TRBJ1-6; D is perhaps TRBD1 (6 bases). The ends were cut back, 9 bases at V and 14 bases at J, with 20 bases in the middle. Germline values: CDR1 MNHEY, CDR2 SMNVEV (reference sequence). This CDR3 has 13 residues. CDR3 sequence: CASRVGGDSSLHF. The CDR3 DNA is TGTGCCAGTAGAGTAGGGGGGGATTCGTCCCTCCACTTT.

This chain uses TRBV18 with TRBJ2-3, with TRBD2 as a possible D gene (6 bases). V shed 3 bases and J shed 3 bases, with 13 bases lying between them. CDR3 size: 15 residues. Per the germline V gene, CDR1 is KGHSH and CDR2 is LQKENI. The chain's CDR3 is CASSPLGGGTDTQYF. The CDR3 region has the DNA TGTGCCAGCTCACCCCTCGGGGGAGGAACAGATACGCAGTATTTT.

The rearrangement links TRBV20-1 to TRBJ2-3; D is perhaps TRBD2 (5 bases). Germline assignment: CDR1 DFQATT and CDR2 SNEGSKA (reference sequence). CDR3 length: 10 residues. The V gene lost 7 bases and the J gene lost 5 bases, with 7 bases spanning the gap. The CDR3 protein is CSGAGDTQYF. CDR3 sequence (DNA): TGCAGTGGCGCGGGAGATACGCAGTATTTT.

The V call is TRBV24-1, the J call TRBJ2-1; 10 nucleotides agree with TRBD2. J lost 6 bases, V lost 4 bases, and 2 bases had no gene match. CDR1 is KGHDR, CDR2 SFDVKD, per germline. The CDR3 has 14 residues. The CDR3 region is CATSDRTSGNEQFF. In DNA form, the CDR3 reads TGTGCCACCAGTGACCGGACTAGCGGCAATGAGCAGTTCTTC.

This clone was counted once. V gene TRBV7-8 combines with J gene TRBJ2-7; 12 bases map to TRBD2. The junction had 10 bases not matched to a gene; V was cut back by 1 base and J by 3 bases. Germline assignment: CDR1 SGHVS and CDR2 FQNEAQ. This CDR3 region has 18 residues. CDR3 sequence: CASSLEWTSGIQGYEQYF. In nucleotides, the CDR3 is TGTGCCAGCAGCTTAGAATGGACTAGCGGGATCCAGGGCTACGAGCAGTACTTC.

This clone appeared a single time. V is TRBV4-3 and J is TRBJ1-6; no reliable D call. The CDR3 totals 14 residues. Germline CDR1 LGHNA, CDR2 YSLEER. Trimming pared 1 base from V and 7 bases from J, leaving 8 bases between. The DNA of the CDR3 is TGCGCCAGCAGCCAAGTACCGGGAAATTCACCCCTCCACTTT. Translating it yields CASSQVPGNSPLHF.

The V and J genes are TRBV10-3 and TRBJ2-1, with TRBD2 matching 16 bases. Germline V gene sequence: CDR1 ENHRY, CDR2 SYGVKD. CDR3 length: 17 residues. Trimming cost V 0 bases and J 6 bases; bases outside gene matches: 2. The DNA for the CDR3 is TGTGCCATCAGTGAGTCGGGGACTAGCGGGGGGGCCAATGAGCAGTTCTTC. The encoded protein is CAISESGTSGGANEQFF.

This chain uses TRBV7-2 with TRBJ2-1; no definite D call. With 5 bases removed from V and 7 bases from J, the gap between germline ends came to 6 bases. This CDR3 is 11 amino acids long. Germline V gene data show CDR1 as SGHTA and CDR2 as FQGNSA. The CDR3 region is CASSQLNEQFF. Here the CDR3 DNA reads TGTGCCAGCAGCCAATTGAATGAGCAGTTCTTC. Full variable domain (remainder filled in from reference TRBV7-2 and TRBJ2-1): GAGVSQSPSNKVTEKGKDVELRCDPISGHTALYWYRQSLGQGLEFLIYFQGNSAPDKSGLPSDRFSAERTGGSVSTLTIQRTQQEDSAVYLCASSQLNEQFFGPGTRLTVL.

The J gene is TRBJ2-4, the V gene TRBV12-3 or TRBV12-4; D is perhaps TRBD1 (5 bases). Deletions cut 5 bases from V and 7 bases from J, with 12 bases between. The CDR3 contains 13 residues. CDR3 amino acids: CASSPDSGNIQYF. The CDR3 nucleotides read TGTGCCAGCAGTCCCGACAGTGGGAACATTCAGTACTTC.

The genes are TRBV7-3 and TRBJ1-1; D ambiguous. Looked up from germline, CDR1 is SGHTA and CDR2 is FQGTGA. The CDR3 has 13 residues. The ends were cut back, 0 bases at V and 4 bases at J, with 6 bases in the middle. CDR3 bases: TGTGCCAGCAGCTTAACCCTTTTCACTGAAGCTTTCTTT. Protein product: CASSLTLFTEAFF.